This T cell receptor beta chain was documented in a study of T cells in Graves' hyperthyroidism and ophthalmopathy. RNA transcripts provided the source from which TCR beta CDR3 regions were amplified. First-round RT-PCR of the TCR CDR3 relied on the HTBI primer set. TCRdb used MiXCR to reprocess the multiplex PCR reads, holding one entry per CDR3 protein. Among some 460,000 distinct CDR3 sequences listed, about a sixth were seen once. Stability of Graves' hyperthyroidism was defined as absent ophthalmopathy progression within 18 months. Patients having uncontrolled infection, another autoimmune disease, pregnancy or lactation were not included. The CDR3 has 16 amino acids. From germline, CDR1 is MNHNS and CDR2 SASEGT. V gave up 6 bases and J gave up 0 bases, with 17 bases separating them.

Source material: blood. This clonotype was sampled from a woman aged 18-30 years with Graves' hyperthyroidism. The chain uses TRBV6-1 and TRBJ1-2; D not certain. The DNA of the CDR3 is TGTGCCAGCAGCCCCCAGGCGGCAGACGCTAACTATGGCTACACCTTC. It codes for CASSPQAADANYGYTF.